The 8 T cell receptor beta chains reported below all come from one sample, sequenced in a study of blood T cells in healthy people across ages (dated by TCRdb to the mid-2010s). The method behind the library was 5' RACE. These reads were obtained on an Illumina HiSeq 2500. A second PCR of roughly 6 to 11 cycles was performed with a sample-barcoded 5' primer and a J-beta primer mix. TCRdb reprocessing: public reads trimmed at Q25 with fastp, clones called with MiXCR, in-frame beta chains kept. Rows with a matching CDR3 protein are joined into one entry that keeps the most common DNA and genes. This sample has more than 1 million distinct CDR3 sequences in its table, and around 43% of those were observed once. Together, the top ten hold over 15% of the sample. The source material was blood. Receptors were obtained from a woman aged 55-69 years in good health.

The CDR3 is CASSSGRQETQYF. The CDR3 DNA follows: TGTGCCAGCAGCTCGGGTCGCCAAGAGACCCAGTACTTC. V is TRBV7-2 and J is TRBJ2-5, with D unresolved. CDR3 length: 13 amino acids. Germline V gene lookup returns CDR1 SGHTA and CDR2 FQGNSA. V lost 4 bases and J lost 1, with 7 bases in between.

The sample holds a few counts of this clonotype. The chain joins TRBV20-1 to TRBJ2-3; TRBD1 is a possible D gene (6 bases). Germline loops: CDR1 DFQATT, CDR2 SNEGSKA (reference sequence). The CDR3 extends over 12 amino acids. Trimming cost V 3 bases and J 6 bases, with 10 bases left between them. DNA of the CDR3: TGCAGTGCTAGGCTTCAGGGGGATACGCAGTATTTT. It encodes CSARLQGDTQYF.

The table lists this clonotype with a few counts. The chain links TRBV7-9 to TRBJ2-7; D is ambiguous. Germline assignment: CDR1 SEHNR and CDR2 FQNEAQ (reference sequence). This CDR3 has 12 amino acids. The V end lost 2 bases, the J end lost 5 bases, and 7 bases lay between the germline ends. The CDR3 loop is CASSLMGNEQYF. DNA for the CDR3: TGTGCCAGCAGCTTAATGGGGAACGAGCAGTACTTC.

This clonotype was recorded a few times. The chain couples TRBV29-1 to TRBJ1-4; TRBD1 agrees at 7 bases. Trimming at V came to 7 bases and at J to 4 bases, leaving 9 bases not matched to a gene. CDR3 size: 14 residues. Germline V gene data show CDR1 as SQVTM and CDR2 as ANQGSEA. CDR3 region: CSGTGDSLNEKLFF. CDR3 bases: TGCAGCGGCACCGGGGACAGCCTTAATGAAAAACTGTTTTTT. The full variable domain, in which reference TRBV29-1 and TRBJ1-4 provide the parts outside the CDR3, is SAVISQKPSRDICQRGTSLTIQCQVDSQVTMMFWYRQQPGQSLTLIATANQGSEATYESGFVIDKFPISRPNLTFSTLTVSNMSPEDSSIYLCSGTGDSLNEKLFFGSGTQLSVL.

This clonotype was counted only a few times. V and J are TRBV7-9 and TRBJ1-2; a possible D gene is TRBD1 (6 bases). Germline CDR1 reads SEHNR; CDR2 reads FQNEAQ (reference sequence). This CDR3 has 12 residues. V lost 3 bases, J lost 10 bases, and 12 bases lay in between. For the CDR3, the DNA is TGTGCCAGCAGCTTTGCCACAGGGACCTACACCTTC. It encodes CASSFATGTYTF.

The chain recombines TRBV15 with TRBJ2-1, with 8 positions matching TRBD2. Germline trimming cut 1 base from V and 4 bases from J; bases unmatched to any gene: 6. CDR3 size: 16 residues. Germline CDR1 and CDR2: LNHNV and YYDKDF (reference sequence). Here the CDR3 DNA reads TGTGCCACCAGCAGAGGGGTTAGCGGGACATACAATGAGCAGTTCTTC. This gives the protein CATSRGVSGTYNEQFF.

This clonotype was recorded a few times. This chain joins TRBV2 and TRBJ2-5, with D hard to call. V shed 5 bases and J shed 5 bases, with 9 bases lying between them. Germline loops: CDR1 SNHLY, CDR2 FYNNEI. The CDR3 runs to 12 residues. The CDR3 loop reads CASSYQSETQYF. DNA for the CDR3: TGTGCCAGCAGTTACCAAAGTGAGACCCAGTACTTC.

This clonotype was recorded many times. A much larger clone lies a single base off, so this may be a read error. The chain links TRBV28 to TRBJ2-7, with unresolved D. Between the trimmed V and J ends, which lost 6 bases and 2 bases, there was a span of 5 bases. Per the germline V gene, CDR1 is MDHEN and CDR2 is SYDVKM. This CDR3 is built from 11 residues. The CDR3 loop reads CASSPPYEQYF. The CDR3 bases are TGTGCCAGCAGCCCCCCCTACGAGCAGTACTTC.